The clone carrying this T cell receptor beta chain appeared a single time. Its antigen is as yet unknown. The V gene lost 5 bases and the J gene lost 8 bases, with 21 bases spanning the gap. Germline V gene sequence: CDR1 SEHNR, CDR2 FQNEAQ (reference sequence). The length of the CDR3 is 16 residues. This sample was included in a study of Ad26.COV2.S vaccination and SARS-CoV-2 variants. In the study overall: Once or twice, 56 days apart, Ad26.COV2.S was delivered intramuscularly. Study-wide results and limits: Spike-specific responses of CD8+ and CD4+ T cells were reported to display substantial breadth after vaccination. The study found higher spike-specific TCR breadth in vaccine than placebo recipients.

TCRdb's table, derived via immunoSEQ multiplex PCR, lists solely in-frame clones and lacks some. The sample has 410,000 or so clones; around nine tenths are singletons. As for treatment: 19 received Ad26.COV2.S at low or high dose, single or two shots; roughly 5 received placebo; per-sample allocation not given. Vaccine and placebo recipients were sampled on day 63 after the first injection. Donation came from an adult in Boston who was aged 18-55 years. The source is a person aged 18-60 years who received the Ad26.COV2.S COVID-19 vaccine or a placebo. This rearrangement joins TRBV7-9 to TRBJ1-4, with D maybe TRBD1 (5 bases). The source was peripheral blood, collected in a trial of Ad26.COV2.S vaccine versus placebo. The DNA of the CDR3 is TGTGCCAGCAGCCCCTATTCGGTAGGGGATAGAGAAAAACTGTTTTTT. Its protein is CASSPYSVGDREKLFF.